The 8 T cell receptor beta chains presented below share a single source sample, sequenced in a study of T cell repertoires in cytomegalovirus infection. MiXCR, applied by TCRdb to the reads, yields one record per CDR3 protein. The sample shows some 700,000 distinct CDR3 sequences, 35% of them seen only once. The sequencing sample was made of PBMCs. These receptors originate from a human donor in good health (CMV status not recorded). Some clones in this sample may be carry-over from other donors' samples.

This clonotype was seen a few times. The rearrangement uses TRBV20-1 and TRBJ2-7; D is undetermined. Per germline, CDR1 DFQATT and CDR2 SNEGSKA (reference sequence). CDR3 length equals 12 residues. V lost 3 bases, J lost 0 bases, and 6 bases lay in between. CDR3 sequence reads: CSASESSYEQYF. The CDR3, as DNA: TGCAGTGCTAGCGAAAGCTCCTACGAGCAGTACTTC.

This clonotype was counted a single time. Germline is not matched at one junction end, which may reflect a read error. The V and J genes are TRBV12-3 or TRBV12-4 and TRBJ2-7, with no clear D. This CDR3 region has 13 residues. CDR3 protein: CASSLALGYEHYF. The CDR3 coding sequence is TGTGCCAGCAGTTTAGCGCTTGGCTACGAGCATTACTTC.

The rearrangement uses TRBV6-6 and TRBJ2-1, with D perhaps TRBD2 (6 bases). The CDR3 has 18 amino acids. V gave up 6 bases and J gave up 1 base, with 22 bases separating them. Germline CDR1 MNHNY, CDR2 SVGAGI (reference sequence). The CDR3 region has the DNA TGTGCCAGCAGACGACCGGGACTCCACATTTCTTCCTACAATGAGCAGTTCTTC. Protein: CASRRPGLHISSYNEQFF.

Only a few counts were recorded for this clonotype. The V gene is TRBV19, the J gene TRBJ1-5, with D perhaps matching TRBD1 (5 bases). V gave up 7 bases and J gave up 7 bases, with 17 bases separating them. The length of the CDR3 is 14 residues. Germline V CDR1 and CDR2: LNHDA, SQIVND (reference sequence). The CDR3 nucleotides are TGTGCCAGTAACAAACCAGGGACCCAGCAGCCCCAGCATTTT. Protein sequence: CASNKPGTQQPQHF.

The chain links TRBV28 to TRBJ2-7; the match to TRBD1 covers 7 bases. The germline CDR1 and CDR2 sequences are MDHEN and SYDVKM. The CDR3 totals 16 residues. V shed 5 bases, J shed 0 bases, and the junction held 10 bases outside the gene matches. Written as DNA, the CDR3 is TGTGCCAGCAGTCACGGTTGGGACAGTAGCTCCTACGAGCAGTACTTC. Its protein is CASSHGWDSSSYEQYF.

This clonotype was seen only once. The rearrangement links TRBV6-1 to TRBJ1-1; D uncertain. Deletions cut 5 bases from V and 4 bases from J, with 20 bases between. CDR3 length: 16 residues. Germline loops: CDR1 MNHNS, CDR2 SASEGT. CDR3 in amino acids: CASSYLGTRKVTEAFF. CDR3 nucleotides: TGTGCCAGCAGTTACCTGGGAACTAGAAAGGTCACTGAAGCTTTCTTT.

V usage is TRBV6-6 and J usage is TRBJ2-2; D possibly uses TRBD1 or TRBD2 (7 bases each). The CDR3 has 14 amino acids. Germline lookup yields CDR1 MNHNY and CDR2 SVGAGI (reference sequence). The V and J ends lost 9 bases and 1 base respectively, with 12 bases between them. In DNA, the CDR3 is TGTGCCAGTGACAGGGAGGGGAACACCGGGGAGCTGTTTTTT. This sequence encodes CASDREGNTGELFF.

This clonotype was observed many times. The rearrangement links TRBV7-8 to TRBJ2-3, with D hard to call. With 6 bases removed from V and 5 bases from J, the gap between germline ends came to 12 bases. The CDR3 consists of 13 residues. The V gene's germline CDR1 is SGHVS and CDR2 FQNEAQ. CDR3 amino acids: CASRPDGLDTQYF. The CDR3 region has the DNA TGTGCCAGCAGACCGGACGGTTTAGATACGCAGTATTTT.